These T cell receptor beta chains were read from a single sample in a study of T cell responses to AZD1222 COVID-19 vaccine. Here immunoSEQ multiplex PCR was the method, and the copy in TCRdb shows in-frame clones only, minus some. The sample has roughly 140,000 clones, about 93% seen once; the top ten hold around 2.8%. Material: peripheral blood, obtained on day 0 of MenACWY control vaccination. Source of these receptors: an adult in good health. Each CDR3 is given with its conserved first and last residue. Fields, in order: D gene, V gene, clone size, J gene, CDR3 DNA, CDR3 protein. A D gene is named only where the DNA matches it firmly. Clone size, where shown, is once, few, many, or a class for clones that have expanded.

d_gene: TRBD1; v_gene: TRBV6-5; abundance: .; j_gene: TRBJ1-5; CDR3nt: TGTGCCAGCAGTTGGGACAGAAATCAGCCCCAGCATTTT; CDR3aa: CASSWDRNQPQHF
d_gene: TRBD2; v_gene: TRBV9; abundance: .; j_gene: TRBJ2-2; CDR3nt: TGTGCCAGCAGCGTTAGCGGGGGCGCGAACACCGGGGAGCTGTTTTTT; CDR3aa: CASSVSGGANTGELFF
d_gene: .; v_gene: TRBV12-3/TRBV12-4; abundance: .; j_gene: TRBJ1-5; CDR3nt: TGTGCCAGCAGTTTATTGGGGAATCAGCCCCAGCATTTT; CDR3aa: CASSLLGNQPQHF
d_gene: .; v_gene: TRBV24-1; abundance: few; j_gene: TRBJ2-2; CDR3nt: TGTGCCACCAGTTTTGGCGGGGCCGGGGAGCTGTTTTTT; CDR3aa: CATSFGGAGELFF
d_gene: TRBD2; v_gene: TRBV7-3; abundance: .; j_gene: TRBJ2-3; CDR3nt: TGTGCCAGCAGCTTAACTCGGCTAGCGGGAGATACGCAGTATTTT; CDR3aa: CASSLTRLAGDTQYF
d_gene: TRBD2; v_gene: TRBV5-1; abundance: .; j_gene: TRBJ2-3; CDR3nt: TGCGCCAGCAGCCCCACTAGCGGGAGAATAGGAGATACGCAGTATTTT; CDR3aa: CASSPTSGRIGDTQYF
d_gene: .; v_gene: TRBV2; abundance: .; j_gene: TRBJ1-5; CDR3nt: TGTGCCAGCGGCCGGGACACTAATCAGCCCCAGCATTTT; CDR3aa: CASGRDTNQPQHF
d_gene: .; v_gene: TRBV30; abundance: .; j_gene: TRBJ2-7; CDR3nt: TGTGCCTGGACGGTGGGGGGGCCCTACGAGCAGTACTTC; CDR3aa: CAWTVGGPYEQYF
d_gene: .; v_gene: TRBV14; abundance: .; j_gene: TRBJ1-1; CDR3nt: TGTGCCAGCAGCCCGGGGAGATTTAACACTGAAGCTTTCTTT; CDR3aa: CASSPGRFNTEAFF
d_gene: TRBD2; v_gene: TRBV4-1; abundance: .; j_gene: TRBJ2-1; CDR3nt: TGCGCCAGCAGCCAAGTGAGCAGGACTAGTGTGGATGAGCAGTTCTTC; CDR3aa: CASSQVSRTSVDEQFF
d_gene: TRBD2; v_gene: TRBV2; abundance: .; j_gene: TRBJ2-2; CDR3nt: TGTGCCAGCACCGGAGGGCGGGAGTGGGACACCGGGGAGCTGTTTTTT; CDR3aa: CASTGGREWDTGELFF
d_gene: .; v_gene: TRBV3-1/TRBV3-2; abundance: .; j_gene: TRBJ1-1; CDR3nt: TGTGCCAGCAGCCAAGGAGGTGTACTGGGCGGCACTGAAGCTTTCTTT; CDR3aa: CASSQGGVLGGTEAFF
d_gene: .; v_gene: TRBV2; abundance: .; j_gene: TRBJ1-4; CDR3nt: TGTGCCAGCAGTGAAAGGAGACAGCGGGGGGAAAAACTGTTTTTT; CDR3aa: CASSERRQRGEKLFF
d_gene: .; v_gene: TRBV27; abundance: .; j_gene: TRBJ2-2; CDR3nt: TGTGCCAGCAGTTTCCAGGGGCGGAACACCGGGGAGCTGTTTTTT; CDR3aa: CASSFQGRNTGELFF
d_gene: .; v_gene: TRBV6-1; abundance: .; j_gene: TRBJ1-2; CDR3nt: TGTGCCAGCAGTGATTTGATACAGGGTCGTGGCTACACCTTC; CDR3aa: CASSDLIQGRGYTF
d_gene: TRBD1; v_gene: TRBV12-5; abundance: .; j_gene: TRBJ2-7; CDR3nt: TGTGCTAGTGGTTTGGTACGAGACAGGGGCTCCTACGAGCAGTACTTC; CDR3aa: CASGLVRDRGSYEQYF
d_gene: .; v_gene: TRBV13; abundance: .; j_gene: TRBJ1-4; CDR3nt: TGTGCCAGCAGCAGACAGGCAACTAATGAAAAACTGTTTTTT; CDR3aa: CASSRQATNEKLFF
d_gene: .; v_gene: TRBV19; abundance: .; j_gene: TRBJ2-1; CDR3nt: TGTGCCAGTAGTATAGAACAGGGAGGGATCCATGAGCAGTTCTTC; CDR3aa: CASSIEQGGIHEQFF
d_gene: .; v_gene: TRBV6-1; abundance: .; j_gene: TRBJ1-1; CDR3nt: TGTGCCAGCAGTGAACCGGGCAGCGAATACACTGAAGCTTTCTTT; CDR3aa: CASSEPGSEYTEAFF
d_gene: .; v_gene: TRBV4-1; abundance: .; j_gene: TRBJ2-1; CDR3nt: TGCGCCAGCAGCCAAGAAGGCCGGGGGCGGAATGAGCAGTTCTTC; CDR3aa: CASSQEGRGRNEQFF
d_gene: .; v_gene: TRBV4-1; abundance: .; j_gene: TRBJ2-5; CDR3nt: TGCGCCAGCAGCCACTTAACCACAGAGACCCAGTACTTC; CDR3aa: CASSHLTTETQYF
d_gene: .; v_gene: TRBV7-8; abundance: .; j_gene: TRBJ2-2; CDR3nt: TGTGCCAGCAGCTTGAGGGTGAACACCGGGGAGCTGTTTTTT; CDR3aa: CASSLRVNTGELFF
d_gene: .; v_gene: TRBV19; abundance: .; j_gene: TRBJ1-1; CDR3nt: TGTGCCAGTAGCCGCCCGGACAGCGGGAACACTGAAGCTTTCTTT; CDR3aa: CASSRPDSGNTEAFF
d_gene: .; v_gene: TRBV28; abundance: once; j_gene: TRBJ2-3; CDR3nt: TGTGCCAGCAGTTTGGGGGCCAGCGCGCAGTATTTT; CDR3aa: CASSLGASAQYF
d_gene: TRBD1; v_gene: TRBV30; abundance: medium-sized; j_gene: TRBJ2-7; CDR3nt: TGTGCCTGGAGAGTGACAGGGCAAGGCGAGCAGTACTTC; CDR3aa: CAWRVTGQGEQYF
d_gene: .; v_gene: TRBV11-3; abundance: .; j_gene: TRBJ2-2; CDR3nt: TGTGCCAGCAGCGGGGGAGTAACCGGGGAGCTGTTTTTT; CDR3aa: CASSGGVTGELFF
d_gene: .; v_gene: TRBV7-8; abundance: .; j_gene: TRBJ2-2; CDR3nt: TGTGCCAGCACCCGCCTTAGGACCAACACCGGGGAGCTGTTTTTT; CDR3aa: CASTRLRTNTGELFF
d_gene: .; v_gene: TRBV9; abundance: .; j_gene: TRBJ2-7; CDR3nt: TGTGCCAGCAGCGTAGGGCCGGCCGCTTCCTACGAGCAGTACTTC; CDR3aa: CASSVGPAASYEQYF
d_gene: TRBD2; v_gene: TRBV7-7; abundance: .; j_gene: TRBJ2-7; CDR3nt: TGTGCCAGCAGCCCGACTAGCGGGAGCGTCTACGAGCAGTACTTC; CDR3aa: CASSPTSGSVYEQYF
d_gene: .; v_gene: TRBV27; abundance: once; j_gene: TRBJ1-5; CDR3nt: TGTGCCAGCAGTTTATCACCCGGGGGCGGTCAGCCCCAGCATTTT; CDR3aa: CASSLSPGGGQPQHF
d_gene: .; v_gene: TRBV7-3; abundance: .; j_gene: TRBJ2-1; CDR3nt: TGTGCCAGCAGCTTAAGGGGCCGTGGGAGCTCCTACAATGAGCAGTTCTTC; CDR3aa: CASSLRGRGSSYNEQFF
d_gene: .; v_gene: TRBV30; abundance: .; j_gene: TRBJ1-4; CDR3nt: TGTGCCTGGGGATTGACGGGGGAAAAACTGTTTTTT; CDR3aa: CAWGLTGEKLFF
d_gene: .; v_gene: TRBV9; abundance: .; j_gene: TRBJ2-5; CDR3nt: TGTGCCAGCAGCGTAGGTCAGGGTACCCTCCAAGAGACCCAGTACTTC; CDR3aa: CASSVGQGTLQETQYF
d_gene: .; v_gene: TRBV11-2; abundance: .; j_gene: TRBJ2-7; CDR3nt: TGTGCCAGCAGCTTACAAGGGGTGAGCTCCTACGAGCAGTACTTC; CDR3aa: CASSLQGVSSYEQYF
d_gene: .; v_gene: TRBV5-1; abundance: .; j_gene: TRBJ2-5; CDR3nt: TGCGCCAGCAGCCGTTTGGGGGCACCCCAAGAGACCCAGTACTTC; CDR3aa: CASSRLGAPQETQYF
d_gene: TRBD2; v_gene: TRBV3-1/TRBV3-2; abundance: .; j_gene: TRBJ2-1; CDR3nt: TGTGCCAGCAGCCCCTGGGGCGGGGGGCGACACAATGAGCAGTTCTTC; CDR3aa: CASSPWGGGRHNEQFF
d_gene: TRBD1; v_gene: TRBV6-6; abundance: .; j_gene: TRBJ2-2; CDR3nt: TGTGCCAGCAGTTACTCGGACAGGGCGAACACCGGGGAGCTGTTTTTT; CDR3aa: CASSYSDRANTGELFF
d_gene: .; v_gene: TRBV6-5; abundance: .; j_gene: TRBJ1-1; CDR3nt: TGTGCCAGCAGTTACGGCGGGGGGGGCACTGAAGCTTTCTTT; CDR3aa: CASSYGGGGTEAFF